One and the same sample provided the 19 T cell receptor beta chains below, sequenced in a study of cytomegalovirus exposure and HLA in healthy donors. PCR involved 60 Vbeta and 13 Jbeta primers. The repertoire was sequenced with immunoSEQ multiplex PCR; TCRdb's copy has only in-frame clones and lacks some. The table lists 100,000 to 150,000 clones, around 82% of them singletons. The sequenced sample was PBMCs. Receptors originate from a man aged 25 to 40 in good health and CMV-seropositive.

CDR3 nucleotides: TGTGCCAGCAGCGTTAGGGGGTACAATGAGCAGTTCTTC. This sequence encodes CASSVRGYNEQFF. The chain is built from TRBV9 and TRBJ2-1; maybe TRBD1 (6 bases). The CDR3 has 13 residues. V lost 2 bases and J lost 4, with 7 bases in between. In germline, CDR1 is SGDLS, CDR2 YYNGEE.

The CDR3 protein is CASRRTGYGYTF. CDR3 sequence (DNA): TGCGCCAGCAGGCGGACAGGCTATGGCTACACCTTC. The chain uses TRBV5-1 and TRBJ1-2; 7 bases match TRBD1. The junction had 2 bases not matched to a gene; V was cut back by 5 bases and J by 4 bases. CDR3 length: 12 residues. From germline, CDR1 is SGHRS and CDR2 YFSETQ.

This clone appeared a few times. The chain recombines TRBV27 with TRBJ2-1; D not certain. Germline loops: CDR1 MNHEY, CDR2 SMNVEV (reference sequence). V dropped 4 bases and J dropped 2 bases, with 6 bases sitting between them. The CDR3 extends over 13 amino acids. CDR3 sequence: CASSSRTYNEQFF. CDR3 DNA: TGTGCCAGCAGTTCCAGAACCTACAATGAGCAGTTCTTC.

This rearrangement joins TRBV6-5 to TRBJ2-7; D is possibly TRBD2 (5 bases). Germline CDR1 is MNHEY and CDR2 is SVGAGI. V shed 0 bases and J shed 3 bases, with 6 bases lying between them. The CDR3 has 13 residues. The CDR3 region is CASSYSRGYEQYF. The DNA for the CDR3 is TGTGCCAGCAGTTACTCCCGGGGCTACGAGCAGTACTTC.

V usage is TRBV5-1 and J usage is TRBJ2-7; D is perhaps TRBD1 (6 bases). Germline V gene lookup returns CDR1 SGHRS and CDR2 YFSETQ. Trimming removed 2 bases at V and 5 bases at J, with 14 bases between. There are 14 residues in the CDR3. The CDR3 sequence is CASSFQTGHDEQYF. CDR3 coding DNA: TGCGCCAGCAGCTTCCAAACAGGGCACGACGAGCAGTACTTC.

The CDR3: CASSEVGLASGRLDEQYF. In nucleotides, the CDR3 is TGTGCCAGCAGCGAAGTAGGGCTGGCTAGCGGGAGATTAGACGAGCAGTACTTC. The chain uses TRBV25-1 and TRBJ2-7; 10 positions agree with TRBD2. From germline, CDR1 is MGHDK and CDR2 SYGVNS. J lost 5 bases, V lost 6 bases, and 19 bases had no gene match. This CDR3 is built from 18 residues.

This chain links TRBV4-3 with TRBJ1-2; 7 bases align to TRBD1. Trimming took 4 bases from V and 4 from J; bases not matched to a gene: 6. The CDR3 runs 14 residues. Germline V lookup: CDR1 LGHNA, CDR2 YSLEER. The CDR3, as DNA: TGCGCCAGCAGCCGGGACAGAGGGATCTATGGCTACACCTTC. Its translation: CASSRDRGIYGYTF.

The chain is built from TRBV6-5 and TRBJ2-3; 8 positions agree with TRBD2. The CDR3 extends over 15 amino acids. Germline V lookup: CDR1 MNHEY, CDR2 SVGAGI. Trimming took 0 bases from V and 3 from J; bases not matched to a gene: 2. The CDR3 is CASSYSGLGTDTQYF. In DNA form, the CDR3 reads TGTGCCAGCAGTTACTCGGGACTAGGGACAGATACGCAGTATTTT.

This chain uses TRBV28 with TRBJ2-3; 10 bases map to TRBD2. Germline CDR1 MDHEN, CDR2 SYDVKM. The CDR3 is 18 residues long. V was clipped by 5 bases and J by 3 bases; unmatched bases: 14. The CDR3 coding sequence is TGTGCCAGCAGTCCCCCGGTTGGGGCTAGCGGGAGAACAGATACGCAGTATTTT. Translating it yields CASSPPVGASGRTDTQYF.

CDR3: CASSAGTEIEQINSGNTIYF. The CDR3 nucleotides are TGTGCCAGCAGCGCGGGGACAGAAATAGAACAAATAAACTCTGGAAACACCATATATTTT. V gene TRBV21-1 combines with J gene TRBJ1-3; the table's TRBD1 call for D was not verified on the DNA. TRBV21-1 is a recognized pseudogene. This CDR3 region has 20 residues.

The chain uses TRBV4-1 and TRBJ2-7, with a weak D call TRBD2 (6 bases). V lost 3 bases and J lost 4, with 16 bases in between. The germline V gene encodes CDR1 MGHRA and CDR2 YSYEKL. The CDR3 contains 15 residues. The CDR3 here is CASSQVTSKGYEQYF. As DNA, the CDR3 is TGCGCCAGCAGCCAGGTGACTAGTAAGGGATACGAGCAGTACTTC.

The chain joins TRBV20-1 to TRBJ2-1, with D possibly TRBD2 on 6 matching bases. Germline CDR1 DFQATT, CDR2 SNEGSKA (reference sequence). The CDR3 is 11 residues long. Trimming cost V 6 bases and J 8 bases, with 11 bases left between them. The CDR3 coding sequence is TGCAGTGCCAGAAGGGAGGATGAGCAGTTCTTC. Its protein is CSARREDEQFF.

The rearrangement uses TRBV6-6 and TRBJ1-5; D unclear. Germline CDR1 MNHNY, CDR2 SVGAGI (reference sequence). Trimming cost V 0 bases and J 4 bases, with 7 bases left between them. The CDR3 runs to 14 residues. The CDR3 protein is CASSYSGRNQPQHF. The CDR3 nucleotides are TGTGCCAGCAGTTACTCGGGCCGGAATCAGCCCCAGCATTTT.

The chain carries TRBV18 and TRBJ2-5; possibly TRBD1 for D (6 bases). The CDR3 is 13 residues long. The germline V gene encodes CDR1 KGHSH and CDR2 LQKENI. With 4 bases removed from V and 1 base from J, the gap between germline ends came to 7 bases. The CDR3 sequence: CASSLGAQETQYF. CDR3 in DNA: TGTGCCAGCTCACTGGGGGCCCAAGAGACCCAGTACTTC. The full variable domain, with the rest looked up from reference TRBV18 and TRBJ2-5, is NAGVMQNPRHLVRRRGQEARLRCSPMKGHSHVYWYRQLPEEGLKFMVYLQKENIIDESGMPKERFSAEFPKEGPSILRIQQVVRGDSAAYFCASSLGAQETQYFGPGTRLLVL.

The V gene is TRBV10-3, the J gene TRBJ2-7, with 7 bases matching TRBD1. The junction had 6 bases not matched to a gene; V was cut back by 2 bases and J by 2 bases. The V gene's germline CDR1 is ENHRY and CDR2 SYGVKD. This CDR3 spans 15 amino acids. CDR3 in DNA: TGTGCCATCAGTGAGCCGGGACAGCCTCCCTACGAGCAGTACTTC. Amino acids: CAISEPGQPPYEQYF.

J is TRBJ2-7 and V is TRBV29-1, with 11 bases fitting TRBD2. V lost 1 base and J lost 3; bases outside the gene matches: 5. Germline assignment: CDR1 SQVTM and CDR2 ANQGSEA. This CDR3 region has 15 residues. CDR3 region: CSVEGLAGGDYEQYF. Written as DNA, the CDR3 is TGCAGCGTTGAAGGGTTAGCGGGGGGGGACTACGAGCAGTACTTC.

The V gene is TRBV5-4, the J gene TRBJ2-1, with D perhaps matching TRBD2 (6 bases). The CDR3 is 13 amino acids. Germline CDR1 reads SGHNT; CDR2 reads YYREEE (reference sequence). V dropped 1 base and J dropped 11 bases, with 13 bases sitting between them. CDR3: CASSLPGRTKQFF. The CDR3, as DNA: TGTGCCAGCAGCTTGCCCGGACGGACTAAGCAGTTCTTC.

This rearrangement joins TRBV19 to TRBJ2-5; perhaps TRBD1 as D (6 bases). In germline, CDR1 is LNHDA, CDR2 SQIVND (reference sequence). Trimming left V 4 bases short and J 4 bases short, with 13 bases between. CDR3 length: 14 amino acids. CDR3 in amino acids: CASSKTGSGETQYF. CDR3 nucleotide sequence: TGTGCCAGTAGTAAAACAGGGTCGGGAGAGACCCAGTACTTC.

The V and J genes are TRBV7-9 and TRBJ1-3, with D unclear. From germline, CDR1 is SEHNR and CDR2 FQNEAQ (reference sequence). V was pared by 8 bases and J by 0 bases, with 8 bases between. The CDR3 sequence is 13 residues long. CDR3 sequence reads: CASHKYSGNTIYF. In nucleotides, the CDR3 is TGTGCCAGCCACAAATACTCTGGAAACACCATATATTTT.